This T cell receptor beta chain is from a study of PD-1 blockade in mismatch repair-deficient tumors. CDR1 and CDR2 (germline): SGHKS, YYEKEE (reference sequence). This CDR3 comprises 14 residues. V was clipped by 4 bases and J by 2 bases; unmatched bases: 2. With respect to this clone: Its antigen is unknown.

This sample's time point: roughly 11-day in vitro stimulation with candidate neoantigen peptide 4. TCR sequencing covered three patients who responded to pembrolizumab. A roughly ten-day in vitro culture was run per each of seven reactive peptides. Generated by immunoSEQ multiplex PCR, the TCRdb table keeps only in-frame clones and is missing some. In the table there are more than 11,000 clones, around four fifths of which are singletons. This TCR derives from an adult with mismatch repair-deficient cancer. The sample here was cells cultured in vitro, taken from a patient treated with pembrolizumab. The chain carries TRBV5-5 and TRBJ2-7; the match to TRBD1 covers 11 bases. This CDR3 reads CASSMGQGAYEQYF. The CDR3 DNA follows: TGTGCCAGCAGCATGGGACAGGGGGCCTACGAGCAGTACTTC.